This TCR beta chain was recovered during a study of OX40 agonist ivuxolimab in advanced cancers. Across the study: From roughly 20 to 90 years was the age range, with a mean of about 56 years, and around 80% were male.

The CDR3 runs 17 residues. Germline V gives CDR1 SGDLS, CDR2 YYNGEE. The V end lost 2 bases, the J end lost 0 bases, and 12 bases lay between the germline ends. A remark on this clone: Its specificity is not known.

Study results and caveats: The CD4+ and CD8+ T cells in the blood had expanded clonally by week 6 at 0.1 to 3.0 mg/kg.

Sequencing used immunoSEQ multiplex PCR; TCRdb keeps in-frame clones, though not all of them. The profile shows around 26,000 clones, more than 75% of them singletons. The starting material was CD4+ or CD8+ T cells sorted from blood, obtained in a trial of the OX40 agonist ivuxolimab. The V gene is TRBV9, the J gene TRBJ2-6; TRBD2 is a possible D gene (5 bases). The TCR sequence derives from an adult with an advanced solid tumor such as melanoma, head and neck, liver or kidney cancer. CDR3 protein: CASSVSDFLSGANVLTF. The CDR3 DNA reads TGTGCCAGCAGCGTCTCGGACTTCCTCTCTGGGGCCAACGTCCTGACTTTC.